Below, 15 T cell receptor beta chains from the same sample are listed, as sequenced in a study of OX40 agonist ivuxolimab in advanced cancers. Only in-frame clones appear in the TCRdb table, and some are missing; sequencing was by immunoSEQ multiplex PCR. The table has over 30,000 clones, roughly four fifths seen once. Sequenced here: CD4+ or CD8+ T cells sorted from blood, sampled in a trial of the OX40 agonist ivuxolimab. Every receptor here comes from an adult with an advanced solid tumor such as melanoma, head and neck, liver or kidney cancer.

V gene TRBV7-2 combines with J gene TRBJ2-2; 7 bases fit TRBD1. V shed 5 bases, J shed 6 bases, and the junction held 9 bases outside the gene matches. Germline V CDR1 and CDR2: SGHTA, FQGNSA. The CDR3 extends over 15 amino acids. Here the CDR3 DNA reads TGTGCCAGCAGCAGGGGACAGCCAGGGCCCGGGGAGCTGTTTTTT. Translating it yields CASSRGQPGPGELFF.

The DNA for the CDR3 is TGTGCCAGCAGCCTTAGCCGGACAGGGCTTGACTATGGCTACACCTTC. Translating gives CASSLSRTGLDYGYTF. The J gene is TRBJ1-2, the V gene TRBV9, with TRBD1 identical over 8 bases. The ends lost 4 bases at V and 3 bases at J; junction bases unmatched: 11. Germline assignment: CDR1 SGDLS and CDR2 YYNGEE. The CDR3 sequence is 16 residues long.

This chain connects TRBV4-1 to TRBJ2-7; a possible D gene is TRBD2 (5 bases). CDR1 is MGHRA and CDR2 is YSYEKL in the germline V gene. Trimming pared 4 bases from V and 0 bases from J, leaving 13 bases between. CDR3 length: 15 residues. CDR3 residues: CASSPLGNPSYEQYF. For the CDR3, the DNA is TGCGCCAGCAGCCCACTCGGGAATCCCTCCTACGAGCAGTACTTC.

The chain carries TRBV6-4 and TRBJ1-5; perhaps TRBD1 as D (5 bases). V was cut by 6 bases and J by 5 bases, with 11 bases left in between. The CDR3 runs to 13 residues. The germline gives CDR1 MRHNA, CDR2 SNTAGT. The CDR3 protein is CASSADSYQPQHF. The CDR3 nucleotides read TGTGCCAGCAGCGCCGACAGTTATCAGCCCCAGCATTTT.

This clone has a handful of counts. CDR3 sequence (DNA): TGTGCCAGCAGCTCGAGACTAGCCGACGAGCAGTACTTC. It yields the protein CASSSRLADEQYF. The chain uses TRBV13 and TRBJ2-7; TRBD2 matches 7 bases. The CDR3 is made up of 13 amino acids. V trimming: 4 bases; J trimming: 5 bases; junction bases outside the gene matches: 5. Germline V CDR1 and CDR2: PRHDT, FYEKMQ (reference sequence).

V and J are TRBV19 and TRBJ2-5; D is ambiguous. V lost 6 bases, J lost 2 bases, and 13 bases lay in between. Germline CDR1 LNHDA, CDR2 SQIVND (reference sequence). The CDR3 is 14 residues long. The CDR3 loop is CASRMQALQETQYF. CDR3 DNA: TGTGCCAGTAGAATGCAGGCCCTACAAGAGACCCAGTACTTC.

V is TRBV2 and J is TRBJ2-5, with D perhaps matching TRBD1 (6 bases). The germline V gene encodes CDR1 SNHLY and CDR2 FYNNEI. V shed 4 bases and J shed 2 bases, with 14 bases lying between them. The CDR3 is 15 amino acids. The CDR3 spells CASSVGAEQQETQYF. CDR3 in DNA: TGTGCCAGCAGTGTGGGGGCGGAGCAGCAAGAGACCCAGTACTTC.

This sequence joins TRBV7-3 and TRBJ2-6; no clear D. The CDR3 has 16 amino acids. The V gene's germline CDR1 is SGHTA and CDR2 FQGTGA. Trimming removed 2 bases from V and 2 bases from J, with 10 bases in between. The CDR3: CASSLSVGAGANVLTF. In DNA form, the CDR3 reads TGTGCCAGCAGCTTATCGGTTGGGGCTGGGGCCAACGTCCTGACTTTC.

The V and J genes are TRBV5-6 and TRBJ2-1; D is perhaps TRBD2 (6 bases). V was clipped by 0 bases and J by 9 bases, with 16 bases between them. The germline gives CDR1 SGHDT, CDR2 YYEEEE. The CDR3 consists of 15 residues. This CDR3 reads CASSLGLVAQGEQFF. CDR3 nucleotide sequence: TGTGCCAGCAGCTTGGGACTAGTGGCCCAGGGTGAGCAGTTCTTC.

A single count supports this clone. CDR3 in DNA: TGTGCCAGCAGCTTTCTCGGGCTCTGGGAGCCTACCAAAGAGACCCAGTACTTC. It yields the protein CASSFLGLWEPTKETQYF. The V call is TRBV7-2, the J call TRBJ2-5; a weak D match, TRBD2 (5 bases). CDR1 and CDR2 from the germline V gene are SGHTA and FQGNSA. V gave up 3 bases and J gave up 3 bases, with 23 bases separating them. The CDR3 totals 18 residues.

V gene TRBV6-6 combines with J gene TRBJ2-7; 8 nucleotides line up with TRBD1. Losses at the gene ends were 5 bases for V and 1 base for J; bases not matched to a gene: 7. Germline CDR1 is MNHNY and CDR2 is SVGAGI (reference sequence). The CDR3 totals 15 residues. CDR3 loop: CASSKAWTGSYEQYF. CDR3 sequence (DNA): TGTGCCAGCAGTAAAGCCTGGACAGGGTCCTACGAGCAGTACTTC.

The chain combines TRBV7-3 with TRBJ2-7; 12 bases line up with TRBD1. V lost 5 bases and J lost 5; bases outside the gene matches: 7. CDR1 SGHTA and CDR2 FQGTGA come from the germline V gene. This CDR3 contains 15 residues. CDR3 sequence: CASSPSGTGGHEQYF. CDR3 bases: TGTGCCAGCAGCCCCTCCGGGACAGGGGGCCACGAGCAGTACTTC. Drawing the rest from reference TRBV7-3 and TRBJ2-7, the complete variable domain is GAGVSQTPSNKVTEKGKYVELRCDPISGHTALYWYRQSLGQGPEFLIYFQGTGAADDSGLPNDRFFAVRPEGSVSTLKIQRTERGDSAVYLCASSPSGTGGHEQYFGPGTRLTVT.

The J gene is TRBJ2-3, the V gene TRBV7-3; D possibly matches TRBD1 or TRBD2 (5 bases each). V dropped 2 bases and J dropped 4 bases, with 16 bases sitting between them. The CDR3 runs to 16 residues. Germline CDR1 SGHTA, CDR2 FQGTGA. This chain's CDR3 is CASSLFGAQDPDTQYF. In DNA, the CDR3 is TGTGCCAGCAGCTTATTCGGGGCCCAGGACCCAGATACGCAGTATTTT.

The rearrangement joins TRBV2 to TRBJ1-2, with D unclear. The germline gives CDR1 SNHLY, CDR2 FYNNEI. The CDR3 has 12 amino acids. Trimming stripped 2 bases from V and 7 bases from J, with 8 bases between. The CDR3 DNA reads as TGTGCCAGCAGTGAATCACACCGTGGCTACACCTTC. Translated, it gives CASSESHRGYTF.

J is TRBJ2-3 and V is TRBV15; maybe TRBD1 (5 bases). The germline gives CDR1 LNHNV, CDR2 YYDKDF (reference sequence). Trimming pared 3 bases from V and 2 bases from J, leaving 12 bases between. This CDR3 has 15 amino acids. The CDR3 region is CATSSRQSLTDTQYF. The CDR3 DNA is TGTGCCACCAGCAGCCGACAGTCCCTCACAGATACGCAGTATTTT.